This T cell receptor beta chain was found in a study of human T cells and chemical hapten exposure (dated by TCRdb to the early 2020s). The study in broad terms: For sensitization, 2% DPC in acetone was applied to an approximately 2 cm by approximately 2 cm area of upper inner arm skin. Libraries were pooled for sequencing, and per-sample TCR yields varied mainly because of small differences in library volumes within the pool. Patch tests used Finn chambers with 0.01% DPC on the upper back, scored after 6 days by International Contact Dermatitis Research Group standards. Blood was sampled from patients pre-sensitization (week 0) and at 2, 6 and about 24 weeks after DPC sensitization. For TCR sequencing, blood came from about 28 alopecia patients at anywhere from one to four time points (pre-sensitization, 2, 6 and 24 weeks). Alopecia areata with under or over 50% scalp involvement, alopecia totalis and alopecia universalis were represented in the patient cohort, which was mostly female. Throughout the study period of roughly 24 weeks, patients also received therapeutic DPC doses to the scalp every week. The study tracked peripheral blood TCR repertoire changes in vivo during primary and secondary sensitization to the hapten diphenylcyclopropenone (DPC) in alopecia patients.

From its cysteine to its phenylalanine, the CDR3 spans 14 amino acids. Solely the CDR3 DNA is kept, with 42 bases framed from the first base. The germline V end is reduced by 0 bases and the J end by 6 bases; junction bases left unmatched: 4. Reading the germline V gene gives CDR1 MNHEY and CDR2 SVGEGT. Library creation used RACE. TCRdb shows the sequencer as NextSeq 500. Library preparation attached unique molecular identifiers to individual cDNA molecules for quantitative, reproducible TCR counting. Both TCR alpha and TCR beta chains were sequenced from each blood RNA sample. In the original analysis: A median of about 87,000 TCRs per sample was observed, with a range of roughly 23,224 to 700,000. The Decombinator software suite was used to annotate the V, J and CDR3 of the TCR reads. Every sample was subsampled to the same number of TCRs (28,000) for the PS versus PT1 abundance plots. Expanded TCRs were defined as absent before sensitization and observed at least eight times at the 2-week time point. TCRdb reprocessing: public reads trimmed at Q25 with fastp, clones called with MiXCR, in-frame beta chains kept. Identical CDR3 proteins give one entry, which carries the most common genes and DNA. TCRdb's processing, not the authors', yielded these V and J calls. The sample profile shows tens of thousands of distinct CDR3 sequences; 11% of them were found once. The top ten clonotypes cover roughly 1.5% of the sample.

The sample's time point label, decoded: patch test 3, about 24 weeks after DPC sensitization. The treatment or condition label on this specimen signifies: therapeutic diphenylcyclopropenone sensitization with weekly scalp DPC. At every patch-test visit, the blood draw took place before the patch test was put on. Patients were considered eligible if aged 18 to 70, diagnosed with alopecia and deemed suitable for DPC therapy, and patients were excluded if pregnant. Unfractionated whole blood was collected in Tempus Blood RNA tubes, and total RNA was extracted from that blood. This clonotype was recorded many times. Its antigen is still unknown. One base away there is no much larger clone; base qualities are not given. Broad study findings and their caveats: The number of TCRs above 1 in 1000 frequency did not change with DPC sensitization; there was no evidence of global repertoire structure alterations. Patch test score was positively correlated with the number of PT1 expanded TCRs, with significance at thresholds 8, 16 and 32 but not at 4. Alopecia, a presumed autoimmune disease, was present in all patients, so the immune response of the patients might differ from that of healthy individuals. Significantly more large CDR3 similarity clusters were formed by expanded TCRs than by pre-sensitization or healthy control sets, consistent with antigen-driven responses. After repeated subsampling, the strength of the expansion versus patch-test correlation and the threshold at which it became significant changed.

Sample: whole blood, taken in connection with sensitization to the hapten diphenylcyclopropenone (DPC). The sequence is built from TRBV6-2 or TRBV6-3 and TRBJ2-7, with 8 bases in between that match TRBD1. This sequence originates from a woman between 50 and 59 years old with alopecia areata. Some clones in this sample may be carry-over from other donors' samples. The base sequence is TGTGCCAGCAGTTACTCGAGAACAGGGGGCGAGCAGTACTTC. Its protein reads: CASSYSRTGGEQYF.